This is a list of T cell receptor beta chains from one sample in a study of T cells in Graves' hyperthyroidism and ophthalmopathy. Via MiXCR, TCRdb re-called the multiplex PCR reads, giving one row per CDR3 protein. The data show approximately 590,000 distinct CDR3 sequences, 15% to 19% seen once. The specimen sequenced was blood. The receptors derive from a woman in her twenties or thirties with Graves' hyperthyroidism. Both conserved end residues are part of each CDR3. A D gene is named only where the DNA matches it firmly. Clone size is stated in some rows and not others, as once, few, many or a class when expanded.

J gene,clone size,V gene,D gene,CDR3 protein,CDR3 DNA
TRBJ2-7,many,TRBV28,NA,CASREQENLPGHRYEQYF,TGTGCCAGCAGGGAGCAAGAAAATCTTCCGGGACACCGCTACGAGCAGTACTTC
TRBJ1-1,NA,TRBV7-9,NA,CASSFPNRERNTEAFF,TGTGCCAGCAGCTTTCCGAACAGGGAACGGAACACTGAAGCTTTCTTT
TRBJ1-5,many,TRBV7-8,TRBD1,CASSPGGGGQPQHF,TGTGCCAGCAGCCCAGGGGGCGGAGGTCAGCCCCAGCATTTT
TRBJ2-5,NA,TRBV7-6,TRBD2,CASSRREPGLAGETQYF,TGTGCCAGCAGCCGAAGAGAGCCGGGACTAGCGGGAGAGACCCAGTACTTC
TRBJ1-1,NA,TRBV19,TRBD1,CASSGQVVNTEAFF,TGTGCCAGTAGTGGACAGGTGGTTAACACTGAAGCTTTCTTT
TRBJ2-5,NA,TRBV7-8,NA,CASSSPQGAETQYF,TGTGCCAGCAGCTCACCACAGGGTGCAGAGACCCAGTACTTC
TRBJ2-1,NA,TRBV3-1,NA,CASSRDGSSYNEQFF,TGTGCCAGCAGCCGGGACGGTAGCTCCTACAATGAGCAGTTCTTC
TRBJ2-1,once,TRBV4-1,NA,CASSPTVRSYNEQFF,TGCGCCAGCAGCCCCACAGTGCGCTCCTACAATGAGCAGTTCTTC
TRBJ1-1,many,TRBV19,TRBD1,CASKRDRVNTEAFF,TGTGCCAGTAAGAGGGACAGGGTGAACACTGAAGCTTTCTTT
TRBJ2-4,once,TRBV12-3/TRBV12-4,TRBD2,CASSFPRTSGPNIQYF,TGTGCCAGCAGTTTCCCTCGGACTAGCGGGCCAAACATTCAGTACTTC
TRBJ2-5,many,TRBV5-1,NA,CASSFGGRGMETQYF,TGCGCCAGCAGCTTCGGGGGAAGGGGAATGGAGACCCAGTACTTC
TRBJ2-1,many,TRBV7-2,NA,CASSFLYLAGSSYNEQFF,TGTGCCAGCAGCTTTCTGTATCTTGCGGGGAGCTCCTACAATGAGCAGTTCTTC
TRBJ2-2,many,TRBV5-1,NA,CASSLDPGTDTGELFF,TGCGCCAGCAGCTTGGATCCGGGGACGGACACCGGGGAGCTGTTTTTT
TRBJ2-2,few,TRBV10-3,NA,CAIKGVSDGELFF,TGTGCCATCAAAGGGGTCAGTGACGGGGAGCTGTTTTTT
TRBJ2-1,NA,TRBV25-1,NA,CASSVELNEQFF,TGTGCCAGCAGTGTTGAGCTGAATGAGCAGTTCTTC
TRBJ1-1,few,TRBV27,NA,CASSFTGGPNTEAFF,TGTGCCAGCAGTTTTACCGGGGGGCCGAACACTGAAGCTTTCTTT
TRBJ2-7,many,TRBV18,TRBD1,CASSPPVAGGVSYEQYF,TGTGCCAGCTCACCACCGGTAGCAGGGGGCGTCTCCTACGAGCAGTACTTC
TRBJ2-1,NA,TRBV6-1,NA,CASSDTWESYNEQFF,TGTGCCAGCAGTGACACGTGGGAGAGCTACAATGAGCAGTTCTTC
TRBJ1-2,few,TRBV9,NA,CASSVARGGFYGYTF,TGTGCCAGCAGCGTAGCTAGGGGGGGCTTCTATGGCTACACCTTC
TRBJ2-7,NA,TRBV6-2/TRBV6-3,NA,CASKKTPGSPDTYEQYF,TGTGCCAGCAAAAAAACCCCCGGGAGTCCAGATACCTACGAGCAGTACTTC
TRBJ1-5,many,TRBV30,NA,CAWSRRGQGGNQPQHF,TGTGCCTGGAGCCGACGGGGGCAGGGTGGCAATCAGCCCCAGCATTTT
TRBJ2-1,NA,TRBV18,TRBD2,CASSPPGLAGTVSENEQFF,TGTGCCAGCTCACCCCCGGGACTAGCGGGGACCGTCTCTGAAAATGAGCAGTTCTTC
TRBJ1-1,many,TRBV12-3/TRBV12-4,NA,CASSTKQAIRLTNTEAFF,TGTGCCAGCAGCACAAAACAGGCGATCCGGTTGACGAACACTGAAGCTTTCTTT
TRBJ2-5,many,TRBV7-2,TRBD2,CASSLGFGLAGVETQYF,TGTGCCAGCAGCTTAGGATTTGGGCTAGCGGGAGTGGAGACCCAGTACTTC
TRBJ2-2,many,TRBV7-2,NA,CASSLASPNTGELFF,TGTGCCAGCAGCTTAGCCAGCCCAAACACCGGGGAGCTGTTTTTT
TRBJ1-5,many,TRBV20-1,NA,CSAGTDRDQPQHF,TGCAGTGCTGGGACCGATAGAGATCAGCCCCAGCATTTT
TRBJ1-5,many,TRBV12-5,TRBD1,CASGLVRLGQGYRVPNQPQHF,TGTGCTAGTGGTTTGGTAAGATTAGGACAGGGGTATAGGGTCCCCAATCAGCCCCAGCATTTT
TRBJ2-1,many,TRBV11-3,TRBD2,CASSKSSGRGDNEQFF,TGTGCCAGCAGCAAATCTAGCGGGAGGGGGGACAATGAGCAGTTCTTC
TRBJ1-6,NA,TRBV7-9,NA,CASSLGGGRIETLHF,TGTGCCAGCAGCTTAGGGGGGGGACGGATCGAAACCCTCCACTTT
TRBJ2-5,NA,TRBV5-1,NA,CASRDGQPQETQYF,TGCGCCAGCAGGGACGGACAGCCCCAAGAGACCCAGTACTTC
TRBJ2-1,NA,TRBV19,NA,CASSIGQVSYNEQFF,TGTGCCAGTAGTATAGGACAGGTCTCCTACAATGAGCAGTTCTTC
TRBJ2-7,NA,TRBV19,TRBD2,CASDGGRTSGYEQYF,TGTGCCAGCGATGGGGGGCGGACTAGCGGCTACGAGCAGTACTTC
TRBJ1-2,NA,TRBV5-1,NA,CASSTETGTRGGYTF,TGCGCCAGCAGCACTGAAACGGGGACCCGAGGCGGCTACACCTTC
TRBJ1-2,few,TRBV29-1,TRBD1,CSVGQGDGYTF,TGCAGCGTTGGACAGGGCGATGGCTACACCTTC
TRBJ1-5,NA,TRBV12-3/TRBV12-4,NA,CASSLALVDHTDTQHF,TGTGCCAGCAGTTTAGCGCTCGTAGACCACACAGACACGCAGCATTTT
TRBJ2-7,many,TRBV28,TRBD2,CASTIGRDFPGYF,TGTGCCAGCACCATAGGGAGGGATTTCCCTGGGTACTTC
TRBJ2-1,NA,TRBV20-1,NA,CSAREGSGYNEQFF,TGCAGTGCTAGAGAGGGCAGCGGTTACAATGAGCAGTTCTTC
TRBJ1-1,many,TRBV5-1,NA,CASSPQSSVNTEAFF,TGCGCCAGCAGCCCTCAGTCGTCAGTGAACACTGAAGCTTTCTTT
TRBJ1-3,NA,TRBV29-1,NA,CSVESARNTIYF,TGCAGCGTTGAGTCAGCAAGAAACACCATATATTTT
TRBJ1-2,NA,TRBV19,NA,CAGRTDYGYTF,TGTGCCGGTAGGACCGACTATGGCTACACCTTC
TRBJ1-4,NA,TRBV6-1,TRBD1,CASSTQGSVLKLFF,TGTGCCAGCAGTACACAGGGGTCCGTTTTAAAACTGTTTTTT
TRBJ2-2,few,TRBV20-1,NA,CSANHENTGELFF,TGCAGTGCTAATCATGAGAACACCGGGGAGCTGTTTTTT
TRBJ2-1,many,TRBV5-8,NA,CASSSNDNEQFF,TGTGCCAGCAGCTCCAATGACAATGAGCAGTTCTTC
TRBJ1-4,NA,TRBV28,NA,CASSSRHPATNEKLFF,TGTGCCAGCAGTTCGAGACACCCTGCAACTAATGAAAAACTGTTTTTT
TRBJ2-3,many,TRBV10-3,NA,CAISESASEADTQYF,TGTGCCATCAGTGAGTCGGCTAGCGAAGCAGATACGCAGTATTTT
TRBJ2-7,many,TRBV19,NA,CASSIATDSYEQYF,TGTGCCAGTAGTATCGCTACAGACTCCTACGAGCAGTACTTC
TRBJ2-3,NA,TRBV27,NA,CASNGAGTDTQYF,TGTGCCAGCAATGGCGCTGGCACAGATACGCAGTATTTT
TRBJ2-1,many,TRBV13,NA,CASSLGEETYNEQFF,TGTGCCAGCAGCTTGGGGGAGGAGACCTACAATGAGCAGTTCTTC
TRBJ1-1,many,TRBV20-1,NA,CSARVPENTEAFF,TGCAGTGCTAGAGTTCCGGAGAACACTGAAGCTTTCTTT
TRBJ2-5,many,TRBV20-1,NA,CSESMGTQETQYF,TGCAGTGAGAGCATGGGGACCCAAGAGACCCAGTACTTC